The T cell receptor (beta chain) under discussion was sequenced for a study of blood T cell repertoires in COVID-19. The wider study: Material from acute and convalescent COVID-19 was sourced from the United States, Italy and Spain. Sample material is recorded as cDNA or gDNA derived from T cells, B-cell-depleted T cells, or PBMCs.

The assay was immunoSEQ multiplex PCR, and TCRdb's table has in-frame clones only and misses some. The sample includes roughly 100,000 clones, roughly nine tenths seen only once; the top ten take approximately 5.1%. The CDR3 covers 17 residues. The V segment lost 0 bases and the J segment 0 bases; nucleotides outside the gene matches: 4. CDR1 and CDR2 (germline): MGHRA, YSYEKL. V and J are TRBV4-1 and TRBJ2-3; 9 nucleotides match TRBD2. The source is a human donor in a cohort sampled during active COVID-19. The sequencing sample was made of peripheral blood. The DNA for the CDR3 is TGCGCCAGCAGCCAAGATAGCGGGAGAGCTAGCACAGATACGCAGTATTTT. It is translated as CASSQDSGRASTDTQYF.